The subject of this entry is one T cell receptor (beta chain). Its matching antigen is unknown. This sample was included in a study of Ad26.COV2.S vaccination and SARS-CoV-2 variants. Overall study findings and caveats: Vaccinees showed greater spike-specific TCR breadth than placebo recipients. Comparability of non-spike TCR breadth was observed across vaccine and placebo recipients.

This CDR3 comprises 13 residues. V lost 6 bases to trimming and J lost 4 bases; unmatched junction nucleotides: 5. Germline V lookup: CDR1 ENHRY, CDR2 SYGVKD. Treatment meaning: about 20 received Ad26.COV2.S at low or high dose, single or two shots; 5 received placebo; per-sample allocation not given. After the first vaccine or placebo injection, samples were drawn on day 63. Method: immunoSEQ multiplex PCR; TCRdb's copy keeps in-frame clones and lacks some. The table includes a few hundred thousand clones, roughly 90% detected once. The chain is built from TRBV10-3 and TRBJ2-7, with 8 bases that match TRBD1. The input for sequencing was peripheral blood, taken in a trial of Ad26.COV2.S vaccine versus placebo. The source is a person between 18 and 60 years old who received the Ad26.COV2.S COVID-19 vaccine or a placebo. The chain's CDR3 is CAIRTDRAYEQYF. CDR3 DNA sequence: TGTGCCATCAGGACGGACAGGGCGTACGAGCAGTACTTC.